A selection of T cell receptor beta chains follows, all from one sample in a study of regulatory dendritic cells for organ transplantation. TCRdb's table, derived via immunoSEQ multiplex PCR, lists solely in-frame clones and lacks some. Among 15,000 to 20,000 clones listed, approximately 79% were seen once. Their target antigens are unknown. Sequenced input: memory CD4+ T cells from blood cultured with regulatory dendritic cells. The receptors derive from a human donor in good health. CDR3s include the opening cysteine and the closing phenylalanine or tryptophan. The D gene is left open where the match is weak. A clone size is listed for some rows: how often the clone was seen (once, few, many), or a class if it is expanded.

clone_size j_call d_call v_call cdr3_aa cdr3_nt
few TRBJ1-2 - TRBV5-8 CASGTGYGYTF TGTGCCAGCGGGACGGGCTATGGCTACACCTTC
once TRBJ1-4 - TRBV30 CAWSPTDRGTSNEKLFF TGTGCCTGGAGCCCGACAGACCGGGGGACTTCTAATGAAAAACTGTTTTTT
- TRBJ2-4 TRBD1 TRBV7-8 CASSTRQGTGRKNIQYF TGTGCCAGCAGCACCCGACAGGGAACGGGGCGCAAAAACATTCAGTACTTC
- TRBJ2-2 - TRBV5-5 CASSLRGENTGELFF TGTGCCAGCAGCTTAAGAGGGGAGAACACCGGGGAGCTGTTTTTT
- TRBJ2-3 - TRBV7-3 CASSLSRTDTQYF TGTGCCAGCAGCTTAAGTCGGACAGATACGCAGTATTTT
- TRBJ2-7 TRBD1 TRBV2 CASSEQGDSYEQYF TGTGCCAGCAGTGAACAGGGGGACTCCTACGAGCAGTACTTC